A selection of T cell receptor beta chains follows, all from one sample in a study of cytomegalovirus exposure and HLA in healthy donors. Assay: immunoSEQ multiplex PCR; the TCRdb copy retains only in-frame clones and omits some. In the table there are tens of thousands of clones, more than 70% of which are singletons. Sequencing input: PBMCs. These TCRs come from a man aged 45 to 65 in good health and CMV-seropositive. The CDR3 runs from the conserved cysteine through the conserved F or W. D genes are given only for firm matches. The size of a clone is reported for some rows only, either as once, few or many, or as a class for expanded clones.

TGTGCCAGCAGCTCCAGGTCGGGGTTGGGTGAAAAACTGTTTTTT,CASSSRSGLGEKLFF,15,TRBV5-8,TRBJ1-4,-,-
TGTGCCAGCGGCTCATTAGCGAGTTGGGACACCGGGGAGCTGTTTTTT,CASGSLASWDTGELFF,16,TRBV7-8,TRBJ2-2,-,-
TGTGCCAGCAGTCCGGGACAGACCAATAGGGGCTACACCTTC,CASSPGQTNRGYTF,14,TRBV6-5,TRBJ1-2,-,TRBD1
TGTGCCAGCAGTGAAGAGGTGAAGGGGGCGGGGGAGACCCAGTACTTC,CASSEEVKGAGETQYF,16,TRBV6-1,TRBJ2-5,few,-
TGTGCCACCAGCAGACACAGGGGTTCCGGGGAGCTGTTTTTT,CATSRHRGSGELFF,14,TRBV15,TRBJ2-2,-,TRBD1
TGTGCCAGCAGCTTAATAGGGACCAGGGGATTACGGGAAAAACTGTTTTTT,CASSLIGTRGLREKLFF,17,TRBV7-3,TRBJ1-4,-,-
TGTGCCAGCAGCTTAACGGGGACAGCTTCTGAAGCTTTCTTT,CASSLTGTASEAFF,14,TRBV7-3,TRBJ1-1,few,TRBD1
TGTGCCAGCAGCTTGAATAACAGGGCCGGGAACACTGAAGCTTTCTTT,CASSLNNRAGNTEAFF,16,TRBV7-2,TRBJ1-1,-,-
TGTGCCAGCAGCCCGAACAGGGGAGCCTACGAGCAGTACTTC,CASSPNRGAYEQYF,14,TRBV11-2,TRBJ2-7,few,TRBD1
TGTGCCAGCAGCTTTGTACTAGCGGGGGAGGGGGGTTCCTACAATGAGCAGTTCTTC,CASSFVLAGEGGSYNEQFF,19,TRBV7-8,TRBJ2-1,-,TRBD2
TGTGCCAGCTTAACTCCCCCCCCTCCGGTAGCTTTCTTT,CASLTPPPPVAFF,13,TRBV6-1,TRBJ1-1,-,-
TGCGCCAGCAGCCAAGGTCGCGGGGGCCCACTTTACGAGCAGTACTTC,CASSQGRGGPLYEQYF,16,TRBV4-3,TRBJ2-7,-,-
TGTGCCAGTAGTATAAGCGGCGGCCAGGGGGCCGGGGAGCTGTTTTTT,CASSISGGQGAGELFF,16,TRBV19,TRBJ2-2,few,TRBD1
TGCGCCAGCAGCTTGAGGAGCGGAGTAACCTACGGGCAGTACTTC,CASSLRSGVTYGQYF,15,TRBV5-1,TRBJ2-7,once,-
TGCGCCAGCAGCTTGGTGCGCACCGGGGAGCTGTTTTTT,CASSLVRTGELFF,13,TRBV5-1,TRBJ2-2,-,-
TGTGCCAGCAGTTCGACAGGCCCCAGCGAGCAGTACTTC,CASSSTGPSEQYF,13,TRBV2,TRBJ2-7,-,-
TGTGCCTCCAGTAGGAGCTCCTACGAGCAGTACTTC,CASSRSSYEQYF,12,TRBV11-2,TRBJ2-7,-,-
TGTGCCAGCAGCCAAGATGGGGACAGTTCCTACGAGCAGTACTTC,CASSQDGDSSYEQYF,15,TRBV4-2,TRBJ2-7,-,TRBD1
TGTGCCAGCAGTTTCGACACTGAAGCTTTCTTT,CASSFDTEAFF,11,TRBV28,TRBJ1-1,-,-
TGTGCCAGCAGACAAAGGGGGTACGAGCAGTACTTC,CASRQRGYEQYF,12,TRBV7-6,TRBJ2-7,-,-
TGTGCCAGCAGGCAACAGGGGTTCACTGAAGCTTTCTTT,CASRQQGFTEAFF,13,TRBV11-2,TRBJ1-1,-,TRBD1
TGCAGCGTTGAGCCCGGGAACTCCGAGGGCTACGAGCAGTACTTC,CSVEPGNSEGYEQYF,15,TRBV29-1,TRBJ2-7,-,-
TGTGCCTGGAGTCTCGGGGGGGCCCAAGAGACCCAGTACTTC,CAWSLGGAQETQYF,14,TRBV30,TRBJ2-5,-,TRBD2
TGTGCCAGTCAAAAACCACCGGTATCGAACACTGAAGCTTTCTTT,CASQKPPVSNTEAFF,15,TRBV18,TRBJ1-1,-,-
TGTGCCAGCAGCTTAGTGTTGCGTGACTCTAACAATGAGCAGTTCTTC,CASSLVLRDSNNEQFF,16,TRBV11-2,TRBJ2-1,-,-
TGTGCCAGCAGTTTATCGCAGGGGGCCACTGAAGCTTTCTTT,CASSLSQGATEAFF,14,TRBV27,TRBJ1-1,-,TRBD1
TGTGCCAGCAGCTTGTTGCTAAATGAGCAGTTCTTC,CASSLLLNEQFF,12,TRBV5-8,TRBJ2-1,-,-
TGTGCCAGCTCTAACAGGGTTAAGGATGAGCAGTTCTTC,CASSNRVKDEQFF,13,TRBV19,TRBJ2-1,-,-
TGTGCCAGCAGCCAAGGACTAGGCACAGATACGCAGTATTTT,CASSQGLGTDTQYF,14,TRBV9,TRBJ2-3,medium-sized,TRBD2
TGTGCCAGCAGCTCAGGACAGTTCTACGAGCAGTACTTC,CASSSGQFYEQYF,13,TRBV5-6,TRBJ2-7,-,-
TGTGCCAGCAGCCAAGGACAGGGGTACTCTGGAAACACCATATATTTT,CASSQGQGYSGNTIYF,16,TRBV14,TRBJ1-3,-,TRBD1
TGTGCCAGCAGCGTAGGGGTAGCGGGAGGCAACGAGCAGTACTTC,CASSVGVAGGNEQYF,15,TRBV9,TRBJ2-7,-,TRBD2
TGCAGCGTCCTCCTTGACACGGGACTAGCGCCCAGGAGCTCCTACAATGAGCAGTTCTTC,CSVLLDTGLAPRSSYNEQFF,20,TRBV29-1,TRBJ2-1,few,TRBD2
TGTGCCAGCAGTGCAACGGGTCGAGGCGAGCAGTACTTC,CASSATGRGEQYF,13,TRBV2,TRBJ2-7,-,-
TGCGCCACCAGCCCCGTGGGTAGCGGGGGGGCCGAAAGAGAGACCCAGTACTTC,CATSPVGSGGAERETQYF,18,TRBV4-3,TRBJ2-5,-,TRBD2
TGTGCCAGCAAGCGGGGAGGGTACGAGCAGTACTTC,CASKRGGYEQYF,12,TRBV28,TRBJ2-7,-,TRBD2
TGTGCCAGCAGCTTACAGGGATACGAGCAGTACTTC,CASSLQGYEQYF,12,TRBV11-2,TRBJ2-7,-,-
TGTGCCAGCAGCTTAGCACAACCAAAATCTGGAAACACCATATATTTT,CASSLAQPKSGNTIYF,16,TRBV7-9,TRBJ1-3,once,-
TGTGCCAGCAGCTCCGGGACTAGCTCCTACAATGAGCAGTTCTTC,CASSSGTSSYNEQFF,15,TRBV9,TRBJ2-1,-,TRBD2
TGTGCCAGCAGCTTGGACAGGACGAATGTCGACGAGCAGTACTTC,CASSLDRTNVDEQYF,15,TRBV7-9,TRBJ2-7,-,TRBD1
TGTGCCAGCGGGAGGGGCGGCACAGTATCTACGGGGCAGTACTTC,CASGRGGTVSTGQYF,15,TRBV27,TRBJ2-7,-,TRBD2
TGTGCCAGCAGCTTGTCTACAGGGGTCACAGATACGCAGTATTTT,CASSLSTGVTDTQYF,15,TRBV5-6,TRBJ2-3,-,TRBD1
TGTGCCAGCAGTTCCCCAAAAACTAATGAAAAACTGTTTTTT,CASSSPKTNEKLFF,14,TRBV27,TRBJ1-4,-,-
TGTGCCAGCAGTTTTACCGGGACAGGGGCACGTAGCTATGGCTACACCTTC,CASSFTGTGARSYGYTF,17,TRBV28,TRBJ1-2,-,TRBD1
TGTGCCAGTCTAACGGGCACTGAAGCTTTCTTT,CASLTGTEAFF,11,TRBV19,TRBJ1-1,few,-
TGTGCTAGTGCGGTGGGGCTCGCCTACGAGCAGTACTTC,CASAVGLAYEQYF,13,TRBV12-5,TRBJ2-7,-,-
TGTGCCATCAGGAAGGTAGGGGACTCCTACAATGAGCAGTTCTTC,CAIRKVGDSYNEQFF,15,TRBV10-3,TRBJ2-1,-,-
TGTGCCAGCAGCCTAGGGGGACTCGGGGGACAGGGATACGAGCAGTACTTC,CASSLGGLGGQGYEQYF,17,TRBV7-2,TRBJ2-7,-,TRBD1
TGCGCCAGCAGCAGGACAGGGGATGAAAAACTGTTTTTT,CASSRTGDEKLFF,13,TRBV5-1,TRBJ1-4,-,TRBD1
TGTGCCAGCAGTGAAGCACCCAGGGACACTGAAGCTTTCTTT,CASSEAPRDTEAFF,14,TRBV6-1,TRBJ1-1,few,-
TGTGCCAGCAGTTTACCCCGGGGGGAAGCTTTCTTT,CASSLPRGEAFF,12,TRBV28,TRBJ1-1,-,-
TGTGCCAGCAGCTTAGATCTTACGTTGAGTTCCTCCTACAATGAGCAGTTCTTC,CASSLDLTLSSSYNEQFF,18,TRBV11-2,TRBJ2-1,-,-
TGTGCCAGCAGCCCGTACTCCGACAGGGGCGATGAGCAGTTCTTC,CASSPYSDRGDEQFF,15,TRBV27,TRBJ2-1,-,TRBD1
TGCGCCAGCAATACCGGGACAGGCTCCCAAGAGACCCAGTACTTC,CASNTGTGSQETQYF,15,TRBV5-1,TRBJ2-5,few,TRBD1